This TCR beta chain was sequenced during a study of shared clonotypes between healthy human individuals. Original analysis: Filtering differed, since immunoSEQ gave only junction sequences and no quality scores. TCRdb's table, derived via immunoSEQ multiplex PCR, lists solely in-frame clones and lacks some. For V, J and clone size, that table is used; D and trimming come from the DNA. The repertoire has almost 700,000 clones, about 92% of them found once; the top ten carry nearly 25%. This CDR3 spans 15 amino acids. Germline trimming cut 5 bases from V and 5 bases from J; bases unmatched to any gene: 9. Germline V lookup: CDR1 SQVTM, CDR2 ANQGSEA. Naive CD8 populations comprised CD45RO-negative cells positively selected for CCR7, excluding terminally differentiated effector memory CD45RA+ cells. Donors comprised only Caucasian adults living in Nashville, Tennessee.

The rearrangement uses TRBV29-1 and TRBJ2-2, with TRBD1 matching over 9 bases. This sequence originates from a man aged 30 to 45 in good health. Sequencing was carried out using naive CD8+ T cells sorted from blood. The CDR3 region is CSVRIDRGLTGELFF. The DNA for the CDR3 is TGCAGCGTTCGAATTGACAGGGGGTTAACCGGGGAGCTGTTTTTT.